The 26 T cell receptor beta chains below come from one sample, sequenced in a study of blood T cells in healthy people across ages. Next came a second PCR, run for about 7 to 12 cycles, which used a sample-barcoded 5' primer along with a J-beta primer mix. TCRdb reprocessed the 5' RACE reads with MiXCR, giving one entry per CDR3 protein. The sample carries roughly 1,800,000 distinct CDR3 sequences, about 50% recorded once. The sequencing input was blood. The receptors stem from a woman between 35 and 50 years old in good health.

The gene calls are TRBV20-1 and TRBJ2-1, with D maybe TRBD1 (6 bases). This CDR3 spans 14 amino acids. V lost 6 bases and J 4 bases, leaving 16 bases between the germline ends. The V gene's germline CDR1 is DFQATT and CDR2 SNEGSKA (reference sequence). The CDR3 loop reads CSAADRWGYNEQFF. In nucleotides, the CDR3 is TGCAGTGCGGCCGACAGGTGGGGATACAATGAGCAGTTCTTC.

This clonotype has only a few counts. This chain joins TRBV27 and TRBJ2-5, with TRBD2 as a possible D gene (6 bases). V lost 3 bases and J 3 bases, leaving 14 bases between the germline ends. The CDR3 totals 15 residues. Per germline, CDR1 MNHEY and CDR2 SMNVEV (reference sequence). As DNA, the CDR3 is TGTGCCAGCAGTTTCCAGAGGGGAGGCAAAGAGACCCAGTACTTC. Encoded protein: CASSFQRGGKETQYF.

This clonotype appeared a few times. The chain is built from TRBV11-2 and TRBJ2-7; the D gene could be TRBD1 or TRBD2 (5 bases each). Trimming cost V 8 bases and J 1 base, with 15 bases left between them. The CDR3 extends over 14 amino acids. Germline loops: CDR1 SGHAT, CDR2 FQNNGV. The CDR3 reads CASLVGATSYEQYF. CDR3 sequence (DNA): TGTGCCAGCCTCGTCGGGGCCACGTCCTACGAGCAGTACTTC.

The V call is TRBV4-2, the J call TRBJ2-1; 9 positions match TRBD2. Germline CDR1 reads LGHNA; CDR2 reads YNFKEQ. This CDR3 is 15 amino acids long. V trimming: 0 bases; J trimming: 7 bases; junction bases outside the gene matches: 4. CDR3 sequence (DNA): TGTGCCAGCAGCCAAGAAGAGCGGGGGGATAATGAGCAGTTCTTC. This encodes CASSQEERGDNEQFF.

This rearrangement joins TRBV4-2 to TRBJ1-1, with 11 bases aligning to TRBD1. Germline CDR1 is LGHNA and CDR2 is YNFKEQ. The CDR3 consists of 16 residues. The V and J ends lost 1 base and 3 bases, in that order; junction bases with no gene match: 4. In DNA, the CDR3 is TGTGCCAGCAGCCAAGGGACAGGGGGCGACCACACTGAAGCTTTCTTT. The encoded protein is CASSQGTGGDHTEAFF.

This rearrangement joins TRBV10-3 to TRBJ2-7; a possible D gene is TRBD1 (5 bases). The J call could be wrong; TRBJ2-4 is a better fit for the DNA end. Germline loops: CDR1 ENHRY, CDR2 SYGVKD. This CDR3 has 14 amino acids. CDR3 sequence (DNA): TGTGCCATCAGTGAGTCCGTCAGGGTAGACATTCAGTACTTC. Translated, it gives CAISESVRVDIQYF.

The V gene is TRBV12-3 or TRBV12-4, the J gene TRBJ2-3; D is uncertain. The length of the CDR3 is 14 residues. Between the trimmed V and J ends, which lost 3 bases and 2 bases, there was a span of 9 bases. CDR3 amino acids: CASSLVQNTDTQYF. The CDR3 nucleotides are TGTGCCAGCAGTTTGGTGCAGAACACAGATACGCAGTATTTT.

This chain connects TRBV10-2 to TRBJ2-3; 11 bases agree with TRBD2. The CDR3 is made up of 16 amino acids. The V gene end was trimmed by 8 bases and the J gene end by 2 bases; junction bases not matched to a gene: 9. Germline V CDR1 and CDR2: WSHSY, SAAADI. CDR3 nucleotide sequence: TGCGCCAGCGTAGGGCTAGCGGGGGGAAACACAGATACGCAGTATTTT. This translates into CASVGLAGGNTDTQYF.

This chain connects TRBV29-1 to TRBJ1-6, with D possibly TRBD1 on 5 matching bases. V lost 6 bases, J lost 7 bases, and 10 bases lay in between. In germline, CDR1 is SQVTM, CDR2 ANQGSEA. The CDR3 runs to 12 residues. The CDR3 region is CSVGHPNSPLHF. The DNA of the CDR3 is TGCAGCGTAGGACACCCGAATTCACCCCTCCACTTT.

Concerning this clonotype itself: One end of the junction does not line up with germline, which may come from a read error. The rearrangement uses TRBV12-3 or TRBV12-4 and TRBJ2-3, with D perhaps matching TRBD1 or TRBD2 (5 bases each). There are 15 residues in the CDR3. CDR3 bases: TGTGCCAGCAGTTCCTTAGCAGGGAGCACAGATACGGAGTATTTT. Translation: CASSSLAGSTDTEYF.

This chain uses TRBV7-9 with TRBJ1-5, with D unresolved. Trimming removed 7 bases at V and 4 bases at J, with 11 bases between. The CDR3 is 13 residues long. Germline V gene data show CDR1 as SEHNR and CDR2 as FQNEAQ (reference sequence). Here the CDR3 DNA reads TGTGCCAGCACCCAAACAGCTAATCAGCCCCAGCATTTT. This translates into CASTQTANQPQHF.

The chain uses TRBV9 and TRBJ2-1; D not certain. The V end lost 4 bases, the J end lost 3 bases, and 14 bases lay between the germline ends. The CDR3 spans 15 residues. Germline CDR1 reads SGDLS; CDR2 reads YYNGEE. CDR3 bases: TGTGCCAGCAGCCTCCATGTGGGCTACTACAATGAGCAGTTCTTC. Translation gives CASSLHVGYYNEQFF.

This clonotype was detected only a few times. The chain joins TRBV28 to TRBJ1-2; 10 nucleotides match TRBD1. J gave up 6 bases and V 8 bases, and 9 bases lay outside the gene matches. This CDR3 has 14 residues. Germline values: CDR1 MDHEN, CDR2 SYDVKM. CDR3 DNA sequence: TGTGCCAGCGGGGCGGGACAGGGGCTCGATGGCTACACCTTC. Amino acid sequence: CASGAGQGLDGYTF.

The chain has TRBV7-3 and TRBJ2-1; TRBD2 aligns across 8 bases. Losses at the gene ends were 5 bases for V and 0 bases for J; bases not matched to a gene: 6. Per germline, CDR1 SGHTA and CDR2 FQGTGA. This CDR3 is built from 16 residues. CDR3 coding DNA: TGTGCCAGCAGCCCTGGCGGGACTAGCTCCTACAATGAGCAGTTCTTC. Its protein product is CASSPGGTSSYNEQFF. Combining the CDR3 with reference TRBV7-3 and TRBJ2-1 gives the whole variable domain GAGVSQTPSNKVTEKGKYVELRCDPISGHTALYWYRQSLGQGPEFLIYFQGTGAADDSGLPNDRFFAVRPEGSVSTLKIQRTERGDSAVYLCASSPGGTSSYNEQFFGPGTRLTVL.

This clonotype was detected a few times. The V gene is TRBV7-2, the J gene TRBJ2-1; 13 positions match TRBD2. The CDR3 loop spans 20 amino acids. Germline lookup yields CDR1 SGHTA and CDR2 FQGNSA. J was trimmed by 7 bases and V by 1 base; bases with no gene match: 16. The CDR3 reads CASSLVASLAGGPGRNEQFF. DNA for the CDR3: TGTGCCAGCAGCTTAGTGGCCTCACTAGCGGGGGGGCCCGGTAGAAATGAGCAGTTCTTC.

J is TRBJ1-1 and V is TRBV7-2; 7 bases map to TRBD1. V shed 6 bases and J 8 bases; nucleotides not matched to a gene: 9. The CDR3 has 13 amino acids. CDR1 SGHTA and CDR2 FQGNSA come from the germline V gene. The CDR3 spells CASRPPPGQEAFF. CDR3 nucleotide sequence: TGTGCCAGCAGACCTCCCCCGGGACAGGAAGCTTTCTTT.

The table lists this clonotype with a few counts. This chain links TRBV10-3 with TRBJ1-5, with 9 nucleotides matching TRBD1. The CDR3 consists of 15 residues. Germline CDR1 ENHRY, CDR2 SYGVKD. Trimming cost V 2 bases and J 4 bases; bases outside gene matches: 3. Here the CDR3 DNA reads TGTGCCATCAGTGAGACAGGGGGCCGGAATCAGCCCCAGCATTTT. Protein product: CAISETGGRNQPQHF.

The CDR3 loop is CSAKGIETEAFF. CDR3 nucleotides: TGCAGTGCTAAGGGGATCGAGACTGAAGCTTTCTTT. The chain links TRBV20-1 to TRBJ1-1, with a possible D match to TRBD1 (5 bases). Per germline, CDR1 DFQATT and CDR2 SNEGSKA (reference sequence). V lost 4 bases, J lost 5 bases, and 11 bases lay in between. There are 12 residues in the CDR3.

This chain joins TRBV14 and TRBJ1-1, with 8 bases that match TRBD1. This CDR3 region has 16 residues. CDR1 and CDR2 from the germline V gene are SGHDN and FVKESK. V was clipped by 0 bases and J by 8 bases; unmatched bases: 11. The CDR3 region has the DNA TGTGCCAGCAGCCAAGATCAAGGGGGGACAGGTTCGGAAGCTTTCTTT. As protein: CASSQDQGGTGSEAFF.

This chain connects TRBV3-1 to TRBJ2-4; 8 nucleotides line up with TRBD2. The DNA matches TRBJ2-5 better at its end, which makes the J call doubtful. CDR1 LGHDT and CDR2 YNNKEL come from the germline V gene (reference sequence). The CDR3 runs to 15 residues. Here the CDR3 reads CASSQESGGPQTQYF. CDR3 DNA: TGTGCCAGCAGCCAGGAATCGGGGGGGCCCCAGACCCAGTACTTC.

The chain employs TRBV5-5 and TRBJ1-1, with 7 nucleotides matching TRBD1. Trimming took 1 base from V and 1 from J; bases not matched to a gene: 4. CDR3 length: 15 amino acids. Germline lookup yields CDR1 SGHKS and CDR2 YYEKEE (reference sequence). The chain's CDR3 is CASSLSTGSNTEAFF. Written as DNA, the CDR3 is TGTGCCAGCAGCTTGTCGACAGGGTCGAACACTGAAGCTTTCTTT.

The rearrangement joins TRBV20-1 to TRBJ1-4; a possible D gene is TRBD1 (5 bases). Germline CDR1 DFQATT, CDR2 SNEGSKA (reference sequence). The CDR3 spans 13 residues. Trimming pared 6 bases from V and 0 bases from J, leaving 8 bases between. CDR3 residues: CSATQATNEKLFF. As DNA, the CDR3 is TGCAGTGCAACACAGGCAACTAATGAAAAACTGTTTTTT.

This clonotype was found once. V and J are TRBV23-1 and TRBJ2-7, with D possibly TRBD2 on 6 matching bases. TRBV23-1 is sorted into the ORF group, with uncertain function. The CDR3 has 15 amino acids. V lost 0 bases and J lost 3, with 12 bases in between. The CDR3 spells CASSQSEGVIYEQYF. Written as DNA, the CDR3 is TGCGCCAGCAGTCAATCGGAGGGCGTTATCTACGAGCAGTACTTC.

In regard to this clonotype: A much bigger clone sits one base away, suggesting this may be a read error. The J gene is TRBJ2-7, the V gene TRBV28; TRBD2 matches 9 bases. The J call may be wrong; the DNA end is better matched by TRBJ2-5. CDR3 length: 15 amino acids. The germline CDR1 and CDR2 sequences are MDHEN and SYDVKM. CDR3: CASSPAGGVQGTQYF. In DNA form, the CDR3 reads TGTGCCAGCAGCCCGGCGGGGGGGGTACAAGGGACCCAGTACTTC.

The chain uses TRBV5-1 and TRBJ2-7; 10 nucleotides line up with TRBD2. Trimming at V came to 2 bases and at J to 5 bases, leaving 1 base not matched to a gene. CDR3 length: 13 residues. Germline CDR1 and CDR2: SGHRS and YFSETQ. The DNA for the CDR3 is TGCGCCAGCAGCTTTCTAGCGGGGGACGAGCAGTACTTC. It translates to CASSFLAGDEQYF.

As DNA, the CDR3 is TGTGCCAGCAGCTTAAGGAGGTCAGACACAGATACGCAGTATTTT. This translates into CASSLRRSDTDTQYF. V usage is TRBV7-2 and J usage is TRBJ2-3; possible D gene TRBD2, 5 bases. The ends were cut back, 2 bases at V and 2 bases at J, with 11 bases in the middle. Germline CDR1 reads SGHTA; CDR2 reads FQGNSA. CDR3 size: 15 residues.